Below, one TCR beta chain is given with its context. What it binds is unknown. The data are from a study of OX40 agonist ivuxolimab in advanced cancers. General observations from the study: Normalized T-cell clonal expansion was also low in some nonresponders.

J lost 8 bases, V lost 2 bases, and 13 bases had no gene match. The CDR3 contains 18 residues. The germline CDR1 and CDR2 sequences are SGHDN and FVKESK. TCRdb's copy holds only in-frame clones and misses some; the assay was immunoSEQ multiplex PCR. The table records 20,000 to 25,000 clones, over 80% of them present only once. Sequencing was performed on CD4+ or CD8+ T cells sorted from blood, taken in a trial of the OX40 agonist ivuxolimab. This TCR was recovered from an adult with an advanced solid tumor such as melanoma, head and neck, liver or kidney cancer. V and J are TRBV14 and TRBJ2-4; 12 bases are shared with TRBD1. This chain's CDR3 is CASSQRSGTGGRRDIQYF. CDR3 DNA sequence: TGTGCCAGCAGCCAAAGATCCGGGACAGGGGGCCGGAGGGACATTCAGTACTTC. The full variable domain, completed using reference TRBV14 and TRBJ2-4, is EAGVTQFPSHSVIEKGQTVTLRCDPISGHDNLYWYRRVMGKEIKFLLHFVKESKQDESGMPNNRFLAERTGGTYSTLKVQPAELEDSGVYFCASSQRSGTGGRRDIQYFGAGTRLSVL.